These T cell receptor beta chains were read from a single sample in a study of regulatory T cells in long-lasting Graves disease. TCRdb re-derived calls from the multiplex PCR reads in MiXCR, one entry per CDR3 protein. The table lists about 470,000 distinct CDR3 sequences, about 22% of them singletons. The starting material was peripheral blood mononuclear cells (PBMCs), obtained when the disease was refractory, from a patient treated with antithyroid drugs. These receptors were obtained from a female donor with Graves disease. Both conserved end residues are part of each CDR3. Fields, in order: CDR3 DNA, CDR3 protein, D gene, V gene, clone size, J gene. A D gene is named only where the DNA matches it firmly. Clone size is not always given. Where it is, it says once, few, many or a class for expanded clones.

TGTGCCAGCAGGCTGGAGACTGAAGCTTTCTTT,CASRLETEAFF,-,TRBV6-1,-,TRBJ1-1
TGTGCCAGTAGTATCGACAGGGTTAATCCACCCCTCCACTTT,CASSIDRVNPPLHF,TRBD1,TRBV19,-,TRBJ1-6
TGTGCCAGCAGTCGTGGACAGGGACTCGAAGCCCAGCATTTT,CASSRGQGLEAQHF,TRBD1,TRBV6-1,-,TRBJ1-5
TGTGCCAGCAGGGGTACAGACGGCGGGGGCCTTAACTATGGCTACACCTTC,CASRGTDGGGLNYGYTF,-,TRBV2,-,TRBJ1-2
TGTGCCAGCAATGCTCCGGGACAGGCCTACGAGCAGTACTTC,CASNAPGQAYEQYF,TRBD1,TRBV28,many,TRBJ2-7
TGTGCCAGTAGTATACGGGTCCTACAGGGCACTGAAGCTTTCTTT,CASSIRVLQGTEAFF,-,TRBV19,few,TRBJ1-1
TGTGCCAGCAGCCCCGATCTTGGGAACACCGGGGAGCTGTTTTTT,CASSPDLGNTGELFF,-,TRBV7-2,-,TRBJ2-2
TGTGCCATCAGTGAGGACGATACGCAGTATTTT,CAISEDDTQYF,-,TRBV10-3,few,TRBJ2-3
TGTGCCAGCAGCGGGGGACAGGACTATGGCTACACCTTC,CASSGGQDYGYTF,TRBD1,TRBV2,many,TRBJ1-2
TGTGCCAGCAGCTTAAGCGGGAGGCGGAAGGGGGAGCAGTACTTC,CASSLSGRRKGEQYF,TRBD2,TRBV7-2,few,TRBJ2-7
TGTGCCAGCATCCGGCAGAGCTCCTATAATTCACCCCTCCACTTT,CASIRQSSYNSPLHF,-,TRBV28,many,TRBJ1-6
TGTGCCAGCAGCTTATTAGCGGGGGGGCCAATAGATGAGCAGTTCTTC,CASSLLAGGPIDEQFF,TRBD2,TRBV11-2,-,TRBJ2-1
TGTGCCAGCAGTCTACCGACGAATTCACCCCTCCACTTT,CASSLPTNSPLHF,-,TRBV28,many,TRBJ1-6
TGTGCCAGCAGCGTAGGGGACGGCGGCAGGGAGACCCAGTACTTC,CASSVGDGGRETQYF,-,TRBV5-5,-,TRBJ2-5
TGTGCCAGCAGGGGGGACAGGGACTTCTATGGCTACACCTTC,CASRGDRDFYGYTF,TRBD1,TRBV28,many,TRBJ1-2
TGTGCCAGCAGCCAAGATCCCGGGGGCGCGGAGGGCTACACCTTC,CASSQDPGGAEGYTF,-,TRBV3-1,-,TRBJ1-2
TGCAGTGCTAGCCGCGACAGGGACACTGAAGCTTTCTTT,CSASRDRDTEAFF,TRBD1,TRBV20-1,-,TRBJ1-1
TGTGCCAGCAGCGTTACACCTTTAGGCGATCCCCAGCATTTT,CASSVTPLGDPQHF,-,TRBV2,many,TRBJ1-5
TGTGCCAGTAGTAATGGACAGGGATTTTCCGGGGAGCTGTTTTTT,CASSNGQGFSGELFF,TRBD1,TRBV19,few,TRBJ2-2
TGTGCCAGCAGTTTTCATCCCGGGACAGGGGACACTGAAGCTTTCTTT,CASSFHPGTGDTEAFF,TRBD1,TRBV28,many,TRBJ1-1
TGCAGTGCTTTTTCAATCCGGGACACTATTAACTATGGCTACACCTTC,CSAFSIRDTINYGYTF,-,TRBV20-1,-,TRBJ1-2
TGTGCCAGCAGCATACAGGGGCAAGAGACCCAGTACTTC,CASSIQGQETQYF,TRBD1,TRBV5-4,few,TRBJ2-5
TGCGCCAGCAGCGTTGACAGTCATGGCTACACCTTC,CASSVDSHGYTF,-,TRBV5-1,many,TRBJ1-2
TGTGCCAGCATTCCCGGGACAGGGGTTAGGGCCAAAAACATTCAGTACTTC,CASIPGTGVRAKNIQYF,TRBD1,TRBV28,few,TRBJ2-4
TGTGCCAGCAGCCCAACCTCCGACAGAAGTTTCTTCTCACCCCTCCACTTT,CASSPTSDRSFFSPLHF,-,TRBV6-1,many,TRBJ1-6
TGTGCCAGCAGCCCCGGGACATCCTTTGAATTGTTTTTT,CASSPGTSFELFF,-,TRBV7-9,many,TRBJ1-4
TGTGCCAGCAGTTTGGTGGGGGGGCCGGAACAGCCCCAGCATTTT,CASSLVGGPEQPQHF,-,TRBV12-3/TRBV12-4,many,TRBJ1-5
TGTGCCAGCAGTTTGGGGGCCGACAGGGGCGGTAAACTGTTTTTT,CASSLGADRGGKLFF,TRBD1,TRBV28,many,TRBJ1-4
TGTGCCAGCAGTGAGGTACTAGCGGGGGAGCAGTACTTC,CASSEVLAGEQYF,TRBD2,TRBV2,many,TRBJ2-7
TGTGCCTGGAGAAGACAGGGGGTAAATCAGCCCCAGCATTTT,CAWRRQGVNQPQHF,TRBD1,TRBV30,-,TRBJ1-5
TGCAGTGGGAAGGGACAGGGCGCCTACGAGCAGTACTTC,CSGKGQGAYEQYF,TRBD1,TRBV20-1,many,TRBJ2-7
TGTGCCAGCAGTTTACAGGACGGAGACTATGGCTACACCTTC,CASSLQDGDYGYTF,-,TRBV28,many,TRBJ1-2
TGTGCCAGCAGCTTACAGGGCGGCGACCCTTATGGCTACACCTTC,CASSLQGGDPYGYTF,-,TRBV11-2,once,TRBJ1-2
TGTGCCACCAGCGGTGGGGGGAGGGCATCTTCCGAGACCCAGTACTTC,CATSGGGRASSETQYF,TRBD2,TRBV15,-,TRBJ2-5
TGCGCCAGCAGCCTAGGAGAAAATACATCCGAGCAGTACTTC,CASSLGENTSEQYF,-,TRBV5-1,few,TRBJ2-7
TGTGCCAGTAGCAGGGATCGGTGGGCAGATACGCAGTATTTT,CASSRDRWADTQYF,-,TRBV19,-,TRBJ2-3
TGTGCCAGCAGCTCCCAAAGGACAGGGATGAACACTGAAGCTCTCTTT,CASSSQRTGMNTEALF,TRBD1,TRBV28,-,TRBJ1-1
TGTGCCATCAGTAATCCCAATTACCGGGACAGCCACGAGCAGTACTTC,CAISNPNYRDSHEQYF,TRBD1,TRBV10-3,-,TRBJ2-7